Presented here are 31 T cell receptor beta chains from one specimen sequenced in a study of technical replicates of blood from a handful of donors. Generated by immunoSEQ multiplex PCR, the TCRdb table keeps only in-frame clones and is missing some. The table has 70,000 or so clones, around 91% seen once. Sample: T cells isolated from PBMCs. These receptors all stem from a human donor in good health. Some clones in this sample may be carry-over from other donors' samples.

The V call is TRBV19, the J call TRBJ2-1; D unclear. The CDR3 is made up of 13 amino acids. CDR1 is LNHDA, CDR2 SQIVND, per germline (reference sequence). Trimming left V 1 base short and J 6 bases short, with 7 bases between. For the CDR3, the DNA is TGTGCCAGTAGTATAGTCCCCTCCAATGAGCAGTTCTTC. This sequence encodes CASSIVPSNEQFF.

V gene TRBV2 combines with J gene TRBJ1-2; D is uncertain. The CDR3 runs 13 residues. From germline, CDR1 is SNHLY and CDR2 FYNNEI. V was shortened by 3 bases and J by 2 bases, with 7 bases between the two germline ends. The CDR3 DNA sequence: TGTGCCAGCAGTGACGCACAGAACTATGGCTACACCTTC. As protein: CASSDAQNYGYTF.

The J gene is TRBJ1-3, the V gene TRBV6-1; TRBD1 matches 7 bases. With 8 bases clipped from V and 0 bases from J, the junction kept 7 bases outside the gene matches. This CDR3 is 15 amino acids long. Looked up from germline, CDR1 is MNHNS and CDR2 is SASEGT. The CDR3 loop reads CASADQGVSGNTIYF. The CDR3 DNA sequence: TGTGCCAGCGCGGATCAGGGGGTCTCTGGAAACACCATATATTTT.

The V gene is TRBV6-5, the J gene TRBJ2-3; unclear D gene. V gave up 2 bases and J gave up 1 base, with 10 bases separating them. Per the germline V gene, CDR1 is MNHEY and CDR2 is SVGAGI. This CDR3 has 15 residues. The CDR3 is CASSYGEMGTDTQYF. CDR3 nucleotide sequence: TGTGCCAGCAGTTACGGAGAAATGGGCACAGATACGCAGTATTTT.

This chain links TRBV4-2 with TRBJ1-1; D possibly corresponds to TRBD1 (6 bases). This CDR3 is 16 amino acids long. Germline loops: CDR1 LGHNA, CDR2 YNFKEQ. Trimming left V 3 bases short and J 0 bases short, with 14 bases between. Here the CDR3 DNA reads TGTGCCAGCAGCCAGACTTCAGGGGACATGAACACTGAAGCTTTCTTT. Translation gives CASSQTSGDMNTEAFF.

The DNA of the CDR3 is TGTGCCAGCTCGGACACCTCGAGCTCTGGAAACACCATATATTTT. Translating it yields CASSDTSSSGNTIYF. This chain joins TRBV28 and TRBJ1-3; a weak D match, TRBD1 (5 bases). Looked up from germline, CDR1 is MDHEN and CDR2 is SYDVKM. The V end was cut by 8 bases, the J end by 0 bases, with 14 bases between. This CDR3 comprises 15 residues.

The chain links TRBV4-1 to TRBJ1-5; no firm D call. CDR3 size: 15 residues. Between the trimmed V and J ends, which lost 3 bases and 1 base, there was a span of 10 bases. Germline lookup yields CDR1 MGHRA and CDR2 YSYEKL. CDR3 DNA sequence: TGCGCCAGCAGCCAGGGCCTTTTGAGCAATCAGCCCCAGCATTTT. Amino acids: CASSQGLLSNQPQHF.

V is TRBV6-4 and J is TRBJ2-1; TRBD1 aligns across 7 bases. The CDR3 length is 14 residues. With 5 bases clipped from V and 5 bases from J, the junction kept 6 bases outside the gene matches. Germline CDR1 is MRHNA and CDR2 is SNTAGT. CDR3 DNA: TGTGCCAGCAGTATCGGGACAGAGGACAATGAGCAGTTCTTC. As protein: CASSIGTEDNEQFF.

The J gene is TRBJ2-7, the V gene TRBV4-1; 11 bases agree with TRBD2. Germline values: CDR1 MGHRA, CDR2 YSYEKL. The V segment lost 2 bases and the J segment 0 bases; nucleotides outside the gene matches: 6. The CDR3 totals 17 residues. This CDR3 reads CASSQRTSGLNSYEQYF. DNA for the CDR3: TGCGCCAGCAGCCAACGGACTAGCGGGCTTAACTCCTACGAGCAGTACTTC.

The V call is TRBV5-6, the J call TRBJ1-1; TRBD1 is a possible D gene (6 bases). Deletions cut 6 bases from V and 6 bases from J, with 12 bases between. Germline V CDR1 and CDR2: SGHDT, YYEEEE. This CDR3 spans 12 amino acids. This CDR3 reads CASMTGGSEAFF. Written as DNA, the CDR3 is TGTGCCAGCATGACAGGAGGTTCTGAAGCTTTCTTT.

The rearrangement uses TRBV5-1 and TRBJ2-7, with 9 bases lining up with TRBD1. Germline CDR1 reads SGHRS; CDR2 reads YFSETQ. The CDR3 is 18 residues long. V was clipped by 4 bases and J by 3 bases; unmatched bases: 17. CDR3 in amino acids: CASSRGQGLAPGNYEQYF. The CDR3 nucleotides read TGCGCCAGCAGCCGGGGACAGGGACTCGCGCCGGGGAACTACGAGCAGTACTTC. The full variable domain, in which reference TRBV5-1 and TRBJ2-7 provide the parts outside the CDR3, is KAGVTQTPRYLIKTRGQQVTLSCSPISGHRSVSWYQQTPGQGLQFLFEYFSETQRNKGNFPGRFSGRQFSNSRSEMNVSTLELGDSALYLCASSRGQGLAPGNYEQYFGPGTRLTVT.

The V and J genes are TRBV6-6 and TRBJ2-3, with 7 nucleotides matching TRBD2. V lost 7 bases, J lost 5 bases, and 9 bases stayed unmatched. Germline loops: CDR1 MNHNY, CDR2 SVGAGI (reference sequence). This CDR3 has 14 amino acids. CDR3: CASNVRGVGDTQYF. CDR3 sequence (DNA): TGTGCCAGCAACGTTCGGGGGGTTGGAGATACGCAGTATTTT.

The table lists this clone with a count of one. The V call is TRBV6-5, the J call TRBJ1-1; 9 bases line up with TRBD1. Germline assignment: CDR1 MNHEY and CDR2 SVGAGI. The CDR3 length is 14 residues. V lost 7 bases, J lost 1 base, and 4 bases stayed unmatched. DNA for the CDR3: TGTGCCAGCACTACGACAGGGGGGAACACTGAAGCTTTCTTT. Translation: CASTTTGGNTEAFF.

The chain is built from TRBV4-2 and TRBJ2-1; D is possibly TRBD2 (5 bases). Germline CDR1 is LGHNA and CDR2 is YNFKEQ. Deletions cut 1 base from V and 7 bases from J, with 14 bases between. CDR3 length: 15 amino acids. The DNA for the CDR3 is TGTGCCAGCAGCCAAGGAACGGGAATCCCAAATGAGCAGTTCTTC. It encodes CASSQGTGIPNEQFF.

V usage is TRBV27 and J usage is TRBJ1-3, with a weak D call TRBD1 (5 bases). From germline, CDR1 is MNHEY and CDR2 SMNVEV (reference sequence). V lost 7 bases to trimming and J lost 2 bases, with 12 bases between them. The CDR3 extends over 14 amino acids. The CDR3 sequence is CASKQGTTGNTIYF. The CDR3 region has the DNA TGTGCCAGCAAGCAGGGAACCACTGGAAACACCATATATTTT.

This clone was detected a few times. The rearrangement joins TRBV6-4 to TRBJ2-1, with D perhaps matching TRBD2 (6 bases). CDR1 is MRHNA and CDR2 is SNTAGT in the germline V gene. The CDR3 runs 15 residues. Trimming pared 3 bases from V and 1 base from J, leaving 10 bases between. CDR3 residues: CASSERESSYNEQFF. Here the CDR3 DNA reads TGTGCCAGCAGTGAACGGGAGAGTTCCTACAATGAGCAGTTCTTC.

The count of this clone is one. This chain joins TRBV28 and TRBJ1-1; 9 positions match TRBD1. Looked up from germline, CDR1 is MDHEN and CDR2 is SYDVKM. The J segment lost 6 bases and the V segment lost 3 bases, leaving 11 bases of the junction unmatched. This CDR3 contains 16 residues. CDR3: CASSFGVGTGTAEAFF. The CDR3 DNA reads as TGTGCCAGCAGTTTTGGGGTCGGGACAGGGACGGCTGAAGCTTTCTTT.

The chain couples TRBV7-9 to TRBJ1-1, with D uncertain. V lost 10 bases, J lost 3 bases, and 12 bases lay in between. This CDR3 contains 12 residues. Per the germline V gene, CDR1 is SEHNR and CDR2 is FQNEAQ (reference sequence). This chain's CDR3 is CATGSIYTEAFF. In nucleotides, the CDR3 is TGTGCCACCGGGAGTATTTACACTGAAGCTTTCTTT.

This rearrangement joins TRBV6-4 to TRBJ2-1, with 15 bases identical to TRBD2. In germline, CDR1 is MRHNA, CDR2 SNTAGT. This CDR3 has 15 amino acids. J lost 10 bases, V lost 5 bases, and 6 bases had no gene match. The CDR3 DNA sequence: TGTGCCAGCAGTAAGGGACTAGCGGGGGGAGGAGAGCAGTTCTTC. Translating gives CASSKGLAGGGEQFF.

CDR3 protein: CASSVQGASYNEQFF. The DNA of the CDR3 is TGTGCCAGCAGCGTACAGGGGGCCTCCTACAATGAGCAGTTCTTC. This rearrangement joins TRBV9 to TRBJ2-1; the match to TRBD1 covers 8 bases. CDR3 length equals 15 residues. V dropped 1 base and J dropped 0; count of bases not matched to a gene: 0. The germline gives CDR1 SGDLS, CDR2 YYNGEE.

This clone was seen once. This chain joins TRBV25-1 and TRBJ1-2; TRBD1 matches at 7 bases. With 1 base clipped from V and 5 bases from J, the junction kept 10 bases outside the gene matches. Germline V gene sequence: CDR1 MGHDK, CDR2 SYGVNS. This CDR3 comprises 16 residues. As DNA, the CDR3 is TGTGCCAGCAGTGAATCAGGGGTCAGGGGGGTATATGGCTACACCTTC. This codes for CASSESGVRGVYGYTF.

This sequence joins TRBV4-1 and TRBJ2-3; a weak D match, TRBD2 (6 bases). CDR1 and CDR2 (germline): MGHRA, YSYEKL. Trimming stripped 4 bases from V and 1 base from J, with 15 bases between. CDR3 length: 16 residues. CDR3 loop: CASSLSLGEGTDTQYF. In DNA, the CDR3 is TGCGCCAGCAGCCTTTCTTTAGGGGAGGGCACAGATACGCAGTATTTT.

This chain joins TRBV11-3 and TRBJ2-3, with 9 bases fitting TRBD2. Unmatched junction bases numbered 11, after V lost 5 bases and J lost 5 bases. CDR3 length: 16 amino acids. Germline lookup yields CDR1 SGHNT and CDR2 YENEEA. CDR3 sequence: CASSPSGGRAKDTQYF. In DNA, the CDR3 is TGTGCCAGCAGCCCTTCCGGCGGGAGGGCCAAAGATACGCAGTATTTT.

V and J are TRBV6-5 and TRBJ1-2; 9 nucleotides align to TRBD1. CDR1 MNHEY and CDR2 SVGAGI come from the germline V gene. J gave up 3 bases and V 6 bases, and 8 bases lay outside the gene matches. This CDR3 has 15 amino acids. The CDR3 region has the DNA TGTGCCAGCAGCTCGACCGGGACAGGGTACTATGGCTACACCTTC. Encoded protein: CASSSTGTGYYGYTF.

This chain joins TRBV5-1 and TRBJ2-5; a possible D gene is TRBD2 (7 bases). Germline loops: CDR1 SGHRS, CDR2 YFSETQ. The CDR3 is made up of 14 amino acids. Trimming cost V 2 bases and J 5 bases, with 13 bases left between them. The CDR3 protein is CASSFGGRGETQYF. In DNA, the CDR3 is TGCGCCAGCAGCTTCGGGGGGCGCGGCGAGACCCAGTACTTC.

The V gene is TRBV5-1, the J gene TRBJ2-1; TRBD2 aligns across 8 bases. The germline V gene has CDR1 SGHRS and CDR2 YFSETQ. J lost 0 bases, V lost 4 bases, and 6 bases had no gene match. The CDR3 is made up of 16 amino acids. The DNA for the CDR3 is TGCGCCAGCAGCCCCTTTGCGGGAGGCTCCTACAATGAGCAGTTCTTC. Translating gives CASSPFAGGSYNEQFF.

The chain has TRBV6-1 and TRBJ1-4; possibly TRBD1 for D (5 bases). V lost 4 bases and J lost 8, with 23 bases in between. Germline CDR1 is MNHNS and CDR2 is SASEGT. The CDR3 is 17 residues long. CDR3: CASSGLVGGASGEKLFF. CDR3 DNA sequence: TGTGCCAGCAGTGGTCTTGTGGGCGGGGCCTCAGGAGAAAAACTGTTTTTT.

About this clone itself: An end of the junction differs from the germline gene, which may be a read error. The rearrangement uses TRBV7-6 and TRBJ2-2, with D maybe TRBD2 (5 bases). The CDR3 consists of 16 residues. The germline V gene has CDR1 SGHVS and CDR2 FNYEAQ. CDR3 in amino acids: CASTLELRANTGELFF. The CDR3 region has the DNA TGTGCCAGCACCTTAGAGTTGCGGGCGAACACCGGGGAGCTGTTTTTT.

The chain employs TRBV2 and TRBJ1-6; no clear D gene. V lost 7 bases, J lost 0 bases, and 4 bases lay in between. There are 13 residues in the CDR3. The germline V gene has CDR1 SNHLY and CDR2 FYNNEI. The CDR3 DNA reads TGTGCCAGCACAGTCTCCTATAATTCACCCCTCCACTTT. It specifies CASTVSYNSPLHF.

The sample holds a few counts of this clone. This chain uses TRBV9 with TRBJ2-7; D is perhaps TRBD2 (5 bases). Germline lookup yields CDR1 SGDLS and CDR2 YYNGEE. This CDR3 has 15 residues. V was clipped by 0 bases and J by 4 bases, with 14 bases between them. CDR3 bases: TGTGCCAGCAGCGTAGAAATGGCCCGGGATTACGAGCAGTACTTC. Its translation: CASSVEMARDYEQYF.

This clone was detected once. The chain recombines TRBV30 with TRBJ2-5, with D possibly TRBD1 on 6 matching bases. The V gene lost 0 bases and the J gene lost 3 bases, with 11 bases spanning the gap. Germline lookup yields CDR1 GTSNPN and CDR2 SVGIG (reference sequence). CDR3 length: 14 residues. CDR3 sequence: CAWSVLGGKETQYF. The CDR3 nucleotides read TGTGCCTGGAGTGTACTAGGGGGAAAAGAGACCCAGTACTTC.